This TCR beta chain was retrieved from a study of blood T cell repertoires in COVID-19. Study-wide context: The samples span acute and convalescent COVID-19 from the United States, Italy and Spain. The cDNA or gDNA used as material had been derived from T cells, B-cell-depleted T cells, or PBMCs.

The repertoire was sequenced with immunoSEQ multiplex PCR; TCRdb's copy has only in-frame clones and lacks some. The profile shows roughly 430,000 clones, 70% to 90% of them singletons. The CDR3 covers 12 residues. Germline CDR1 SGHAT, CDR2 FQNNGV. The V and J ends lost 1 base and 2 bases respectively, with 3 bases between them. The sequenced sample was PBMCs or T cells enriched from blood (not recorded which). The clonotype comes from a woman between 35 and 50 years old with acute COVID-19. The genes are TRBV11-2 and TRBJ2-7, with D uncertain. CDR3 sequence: CASSLAAYEQYF. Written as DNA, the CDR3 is TGTGCCAGCAGCTTAGCTGCCTACGAGCAGTACTTC.